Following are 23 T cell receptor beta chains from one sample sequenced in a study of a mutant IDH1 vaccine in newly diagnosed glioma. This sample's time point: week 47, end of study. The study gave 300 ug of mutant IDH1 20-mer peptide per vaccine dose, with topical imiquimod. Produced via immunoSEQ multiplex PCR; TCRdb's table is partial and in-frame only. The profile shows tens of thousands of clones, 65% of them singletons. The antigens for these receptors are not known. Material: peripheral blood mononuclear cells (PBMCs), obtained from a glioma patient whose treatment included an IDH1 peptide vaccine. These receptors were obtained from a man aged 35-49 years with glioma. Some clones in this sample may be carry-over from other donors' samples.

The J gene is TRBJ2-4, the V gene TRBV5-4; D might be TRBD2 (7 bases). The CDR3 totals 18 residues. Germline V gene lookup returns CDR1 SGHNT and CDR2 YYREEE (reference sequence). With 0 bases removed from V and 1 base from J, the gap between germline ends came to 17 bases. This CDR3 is CASSLDAGAEAAKNIQYF. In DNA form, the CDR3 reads TGTGCCAGCAGCTTGGACGCGGGGGCGGAGGCGGCCAAAAACATTCAGTACTTC.

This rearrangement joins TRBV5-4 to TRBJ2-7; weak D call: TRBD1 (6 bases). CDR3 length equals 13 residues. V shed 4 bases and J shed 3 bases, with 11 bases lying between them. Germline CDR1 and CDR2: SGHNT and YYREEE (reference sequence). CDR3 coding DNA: TGTGCCAGCAGCCCCAAGGACAGCTACGAGCAGTACTTC. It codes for CASSPKDSYEQYF.

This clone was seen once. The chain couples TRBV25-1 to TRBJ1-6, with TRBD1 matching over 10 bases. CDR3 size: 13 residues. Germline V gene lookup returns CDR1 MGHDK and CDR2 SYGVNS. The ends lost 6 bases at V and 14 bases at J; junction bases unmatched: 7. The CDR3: CASRGTGEQSLHF. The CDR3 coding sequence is TGTGCCAGCAGAGGGACAGGGGAACAATCCCTCCACTTT.

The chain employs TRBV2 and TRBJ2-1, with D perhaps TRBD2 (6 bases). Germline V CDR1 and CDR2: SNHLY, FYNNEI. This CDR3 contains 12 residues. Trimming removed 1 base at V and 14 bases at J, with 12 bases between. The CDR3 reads CASSEDKWGEFF. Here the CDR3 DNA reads TGTGCCAGCAGTGAAGATAAGTGGGGGGAGTTCTTC.

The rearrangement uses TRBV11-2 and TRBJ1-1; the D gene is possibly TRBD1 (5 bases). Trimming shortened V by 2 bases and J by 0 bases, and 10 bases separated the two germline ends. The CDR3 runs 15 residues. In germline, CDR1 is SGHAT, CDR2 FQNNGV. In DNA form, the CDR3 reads TGTGCCAGCAGCTTATTTCGGGGGATGAACACTGAAGCTTTCTTT. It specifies CASSLFRGMNTEAFF.

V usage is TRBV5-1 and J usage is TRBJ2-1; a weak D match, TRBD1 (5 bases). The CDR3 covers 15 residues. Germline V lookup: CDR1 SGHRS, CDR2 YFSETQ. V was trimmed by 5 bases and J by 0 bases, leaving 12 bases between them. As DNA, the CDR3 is TGCGCCAGCAGACAGGAAGTCAGCTCCTACAATGAGCAGTTCTTC. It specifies CASRQEVSSYNEQFF.

The CDR3, as DNA: TGTGCCAGCAGTCCCTTAGCTGAGAACTATGGCTACACCTTC. This gives the protein CASSPLAENYGYTF. The chain employs TRBV27 and TRBJ1-2; D ambiguous. Deletions cut 5 bases from V and 2 bases from J, with 12 bases between. The germline gives CDR1 MNHEY, CDR2 SMNVEV (reference sequence). The CDR3 runs 14 residues.

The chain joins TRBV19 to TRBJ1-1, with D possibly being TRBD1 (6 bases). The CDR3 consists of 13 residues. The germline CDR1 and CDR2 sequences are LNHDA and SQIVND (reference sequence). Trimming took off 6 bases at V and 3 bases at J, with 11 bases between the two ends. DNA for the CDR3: TGTGCCAGTAGACCACAGGGTTACACTGAAGCTTTCTTT. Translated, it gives CASRPQGYTEAFF. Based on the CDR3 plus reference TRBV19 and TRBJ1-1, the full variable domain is DGGITQSPKYLFRKEGQNVTLSCEQNLNHDAMYWYRQDPGQGLRLIYYSQIVNDFQKGDIAEGYSVSREKKESFPLTVTSAQKNPTAFYLCASRPQGYTEAFFGQGTRLTVV.

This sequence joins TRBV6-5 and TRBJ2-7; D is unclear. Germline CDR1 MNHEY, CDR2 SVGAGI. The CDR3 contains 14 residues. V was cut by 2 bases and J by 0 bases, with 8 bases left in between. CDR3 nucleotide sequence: TGTGCCAGCAGTTACGGTCTAAGCTCCTACGAGCAGTACTTC. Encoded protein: CASSYGLSSYEQYF.

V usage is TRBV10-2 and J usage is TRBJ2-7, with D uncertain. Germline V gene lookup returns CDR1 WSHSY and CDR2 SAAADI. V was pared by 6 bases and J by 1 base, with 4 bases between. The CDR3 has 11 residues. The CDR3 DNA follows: TGCGCCAGCAGGGAATCCTACGAGCAGTACTTC. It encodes CASRESYEQYF.

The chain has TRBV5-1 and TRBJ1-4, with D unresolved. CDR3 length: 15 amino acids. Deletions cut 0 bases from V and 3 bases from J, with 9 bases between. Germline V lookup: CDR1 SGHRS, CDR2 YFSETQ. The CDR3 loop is CASSLGTAPNEKLFF. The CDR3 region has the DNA TGCGCCAGCAGCTTGGGGACGGCCCCTAATGAAAAACTGTTTTTT.

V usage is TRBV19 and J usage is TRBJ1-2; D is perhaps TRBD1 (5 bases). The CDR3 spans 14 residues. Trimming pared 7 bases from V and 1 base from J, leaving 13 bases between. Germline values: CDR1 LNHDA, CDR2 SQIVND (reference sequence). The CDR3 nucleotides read TGTGCCAGTAACGTTGGTCAGGGTAACTATGGCTACACCTTC. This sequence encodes CASNVGQGNYGYTF.

The DNA for the CDR3 is TGTGCCAGCAGCTTGGCCCCGGGATGGGGCACAGATACGCAGTATTTT. Translation: CASSLAPGWGTDTQYF. The chain couples TRBV5-6 to TRBJ2-3; possible D gene TRBD2, 5 bases. Germline CDR1 and CDR2: SGHDT and YYEEEE. The length of the CDR3 is 16 residues. With 0 bases removed from V and 1 base from J, the gap between germline ends came to 12 bases.

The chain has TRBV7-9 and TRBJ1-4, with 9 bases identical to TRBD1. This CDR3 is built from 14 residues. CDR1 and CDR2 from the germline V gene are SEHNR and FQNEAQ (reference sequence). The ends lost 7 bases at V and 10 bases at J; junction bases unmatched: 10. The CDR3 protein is CASTTRGQGLKLFF. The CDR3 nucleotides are TGTGCCAGCACCACACGGGGACAGGGACTAAAACTGTTTTTT.

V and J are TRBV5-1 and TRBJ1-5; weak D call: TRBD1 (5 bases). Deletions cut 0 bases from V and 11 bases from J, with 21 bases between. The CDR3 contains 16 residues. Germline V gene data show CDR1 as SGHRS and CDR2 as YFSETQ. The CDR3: CASSLEHGTPVRAQHF. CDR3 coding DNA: TGCGCCAGCAGCTTGGAGCATGGGACGCCCGTAAGAGCCCAGCATTTT.

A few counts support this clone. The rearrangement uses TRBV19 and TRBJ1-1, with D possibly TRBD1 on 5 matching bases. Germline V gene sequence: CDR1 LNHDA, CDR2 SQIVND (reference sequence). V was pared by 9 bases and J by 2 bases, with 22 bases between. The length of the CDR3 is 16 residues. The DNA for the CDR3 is TGTGCCAGCCAATCTGGGCGCGGACAACTCAACACTGAAGCTTTCTTT. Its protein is CASQSGRGQLNTEAFF.

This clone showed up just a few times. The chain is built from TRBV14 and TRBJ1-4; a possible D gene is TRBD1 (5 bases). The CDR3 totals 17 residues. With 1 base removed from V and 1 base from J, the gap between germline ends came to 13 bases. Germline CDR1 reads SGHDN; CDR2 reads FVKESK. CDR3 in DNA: TGTGCCAGCAGCCAAGGTTGGGGCGCGAAAACTAATGAAAAACTGTTTTTT. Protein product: CASSQGWGAKTNEKLFF.

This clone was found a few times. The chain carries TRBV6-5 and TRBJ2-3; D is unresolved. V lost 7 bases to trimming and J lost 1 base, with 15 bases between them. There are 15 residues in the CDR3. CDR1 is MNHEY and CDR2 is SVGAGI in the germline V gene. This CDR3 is CASTPRHLGTDTQYF. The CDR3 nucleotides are TGTGCCAGCACCCCCCGACATTTAGGCACAGATACGCAGTATTTT.

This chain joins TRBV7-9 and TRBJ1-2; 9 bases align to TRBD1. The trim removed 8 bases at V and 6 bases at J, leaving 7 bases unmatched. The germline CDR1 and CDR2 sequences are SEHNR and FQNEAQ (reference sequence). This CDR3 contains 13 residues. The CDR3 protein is CASQTTGGNGYTF. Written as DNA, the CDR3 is TGTGCCAGCCAAACTACAGGGGGCAATGGCTACACCTTC.

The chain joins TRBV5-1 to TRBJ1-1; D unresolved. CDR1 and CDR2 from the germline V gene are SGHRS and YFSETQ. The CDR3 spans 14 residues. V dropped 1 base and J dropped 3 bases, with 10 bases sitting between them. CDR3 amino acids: CASSLPAPYTEAFF. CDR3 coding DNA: TGCGCCAGCAGCTTGCCGGCGCCCTACACTGAAGCTTTCTTT.

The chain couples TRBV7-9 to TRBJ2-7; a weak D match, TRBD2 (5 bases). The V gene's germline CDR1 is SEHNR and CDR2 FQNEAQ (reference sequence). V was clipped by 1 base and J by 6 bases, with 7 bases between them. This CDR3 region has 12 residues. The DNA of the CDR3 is TGTGCCAGCAGCTTAGTGGACTCCGAGCAGTACTTC. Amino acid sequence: CASSLVDSEQYF.

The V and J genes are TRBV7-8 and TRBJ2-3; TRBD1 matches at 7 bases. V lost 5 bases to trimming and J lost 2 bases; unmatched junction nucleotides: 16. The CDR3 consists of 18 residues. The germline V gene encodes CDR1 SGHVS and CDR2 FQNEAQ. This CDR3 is CASSPGTEHPYLTDTQYF. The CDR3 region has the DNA TGTGCCAGCAGCCCGGGGACAGAACACCCTTATCTCACAGATACGCAGTATTTT.

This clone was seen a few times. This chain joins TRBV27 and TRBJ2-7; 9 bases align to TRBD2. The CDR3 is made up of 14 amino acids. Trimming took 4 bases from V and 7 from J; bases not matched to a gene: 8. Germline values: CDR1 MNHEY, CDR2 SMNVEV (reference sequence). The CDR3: CASSSVGTSPEQYF. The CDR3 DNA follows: TGTGCCAGCAGTTCGGTTGGGACTAGCCCGGAGCAGTACTTC.